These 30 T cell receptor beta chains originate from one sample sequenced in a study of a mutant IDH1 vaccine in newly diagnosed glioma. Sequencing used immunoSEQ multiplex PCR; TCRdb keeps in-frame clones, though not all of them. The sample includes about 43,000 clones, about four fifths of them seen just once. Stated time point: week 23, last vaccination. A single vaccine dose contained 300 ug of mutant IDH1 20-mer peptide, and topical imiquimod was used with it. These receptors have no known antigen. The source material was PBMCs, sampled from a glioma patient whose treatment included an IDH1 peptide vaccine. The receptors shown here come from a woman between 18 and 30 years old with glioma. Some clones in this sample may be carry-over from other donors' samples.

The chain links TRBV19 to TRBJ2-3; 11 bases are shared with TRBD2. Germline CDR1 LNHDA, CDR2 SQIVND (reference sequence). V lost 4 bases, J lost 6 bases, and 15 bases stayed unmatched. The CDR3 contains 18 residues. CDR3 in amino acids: CASSTLPTSGSPRDTQYF. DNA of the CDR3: TGTGCCAGTAGTACTCTCCCAACTAGCGGGAGCCCGAGGGATACGCAGTATTTT.

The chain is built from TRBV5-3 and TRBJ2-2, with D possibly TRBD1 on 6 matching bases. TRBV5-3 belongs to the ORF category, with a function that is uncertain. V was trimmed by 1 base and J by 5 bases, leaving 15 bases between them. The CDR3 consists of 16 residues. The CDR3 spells CARSLNRGFGTGELFF. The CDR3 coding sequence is TGTGCCAGAAGCTTGAATAGGGGGTTTGGGACCGGGGAGCTGTTTTTT.

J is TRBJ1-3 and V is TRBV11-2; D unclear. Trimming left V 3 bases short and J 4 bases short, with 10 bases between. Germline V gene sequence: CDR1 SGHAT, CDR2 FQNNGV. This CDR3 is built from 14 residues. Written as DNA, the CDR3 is TGTGCCAGCAGCTTTCGGGGTGCCGGAAACACCATATATTTT. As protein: CASSFRGAGNTIYF.

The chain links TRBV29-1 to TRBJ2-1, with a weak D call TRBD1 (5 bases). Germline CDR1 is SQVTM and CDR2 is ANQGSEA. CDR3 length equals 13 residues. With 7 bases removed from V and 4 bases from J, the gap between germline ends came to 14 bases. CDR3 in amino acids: CSASPQGYNEQFF. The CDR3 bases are TGCAGCGCCAGCCCCCAGGGTTACAATGAGCAGTTCTTC.

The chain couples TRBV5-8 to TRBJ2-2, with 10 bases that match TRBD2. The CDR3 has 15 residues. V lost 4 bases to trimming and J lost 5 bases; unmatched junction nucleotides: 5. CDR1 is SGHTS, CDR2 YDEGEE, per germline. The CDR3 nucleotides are TGTGCCAGCAGCCTTAGCGGGAGGCGAACCGGGGAGCTGTTTTTT. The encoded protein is CASSLSGRRTGELFF.

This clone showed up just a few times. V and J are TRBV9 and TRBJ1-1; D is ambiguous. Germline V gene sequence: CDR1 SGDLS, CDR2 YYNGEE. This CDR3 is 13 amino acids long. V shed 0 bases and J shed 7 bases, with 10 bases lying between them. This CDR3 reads CASSVGGFGEAFF. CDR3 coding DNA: TGTGCCAGCAGCGTAGGAGGGTTCGGTGAAGCTTTCTTT. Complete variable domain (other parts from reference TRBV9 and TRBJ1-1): DSGVTQTPKHLITATGQRVTLRCSPRSGDLSVYWYQQSLDQGLQFLIQYYNGEERAKGNILERFSAQQFPDLHSELNLSSLELGDSALYFCASSVGGFGEAFFGQGTRLTVV.

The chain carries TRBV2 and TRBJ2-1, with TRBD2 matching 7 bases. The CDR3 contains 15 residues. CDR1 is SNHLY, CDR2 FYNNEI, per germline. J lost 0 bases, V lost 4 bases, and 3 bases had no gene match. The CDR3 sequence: CASSAGGSSYNEQFF. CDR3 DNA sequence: TGTGCCAGCAGTGCTGGCGGGAGCTCCTACAATGAGCAGTTCTTC. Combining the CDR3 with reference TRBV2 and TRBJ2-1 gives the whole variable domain EPEVTQTPSHQVTQMGQEVILRCVPISNHLYFYWYRQILGQKVEFLVSFYNNEISEKSEIFDDQFSVERPDGSNFTLKIRSTKLEDSAMYFCASSAGGSSYNEQFFGPGTRLTVL.

The CDR3 DNA reads as TGTGCCAGCAGCGTATCTTCGGAGGTCCGTGACTACGAGCAGTACTTC. Its translation is CASSVSSEVRDYEQYF. This rearrangement joins TRBV9 to TRBJ2-7; a weak D match, TRBD2 (5 bases). This CDR3 spans 16 amino acids. CDR1 is SGDLS and CDR2 is YYNGEE in the germline V gene. V lost 1 base, J lost 3 bases, and 17 bases lay in between.

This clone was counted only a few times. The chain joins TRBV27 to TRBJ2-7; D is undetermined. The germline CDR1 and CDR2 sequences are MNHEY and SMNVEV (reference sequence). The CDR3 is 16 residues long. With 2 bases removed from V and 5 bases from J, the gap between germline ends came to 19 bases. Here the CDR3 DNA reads TGTGCCAGCAGTTTACCCCCTTTAGTGCCCCGGAACGAGCAGTACTTC. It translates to CASSLPPLVPRNEQYF.

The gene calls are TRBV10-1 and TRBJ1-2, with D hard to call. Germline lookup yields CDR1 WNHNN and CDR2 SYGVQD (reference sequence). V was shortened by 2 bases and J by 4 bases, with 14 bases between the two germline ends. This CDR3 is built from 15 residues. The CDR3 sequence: CASSEASGLGYGYTF. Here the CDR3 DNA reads TGCGCCAGCAGTGAGGCGTCCGGACTCGGCTATGGCTACACCTTC.

CDR3 in amino acids: CASSQGTDTQYF. CDR3 sequence (DNA): TGTGCCAGCAGCCAGGGGACAGATACGCAGTATTTT. The rearrangement joins TRBV6-6 to TRBJ2-3; tentatively, D is TRBD1 (6 bases). Germline assignment: CDR1 MNHNY and CDR2 SVGAGI (reference sequence). With 6 bases removed from V and 3 bases from J, the gap between germline ends came to 7 bases. The CDR3 is 12 amino acids.

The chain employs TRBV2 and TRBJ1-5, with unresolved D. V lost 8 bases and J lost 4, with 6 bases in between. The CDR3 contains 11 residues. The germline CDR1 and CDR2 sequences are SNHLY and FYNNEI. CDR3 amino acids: CASGVNQPQHF. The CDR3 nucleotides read TGTGCCAGCGGGGTAAATCAGCCCCAGCATTTT.

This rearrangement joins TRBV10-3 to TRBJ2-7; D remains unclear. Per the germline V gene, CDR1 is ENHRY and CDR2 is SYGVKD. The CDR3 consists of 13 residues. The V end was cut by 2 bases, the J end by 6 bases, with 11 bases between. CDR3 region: CAISERSDGEQYF. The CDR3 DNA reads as TGTGCCATCAGTGAGCGATCGGATGGCGAGCAGTACTTC.

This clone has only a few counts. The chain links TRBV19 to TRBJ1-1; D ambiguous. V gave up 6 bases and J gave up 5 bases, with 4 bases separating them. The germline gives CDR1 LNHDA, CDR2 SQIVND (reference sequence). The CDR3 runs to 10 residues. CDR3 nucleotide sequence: TGTGCCAGTAGACGAACTGAAGCTTTCTTT. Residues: CASRRTEAFF.

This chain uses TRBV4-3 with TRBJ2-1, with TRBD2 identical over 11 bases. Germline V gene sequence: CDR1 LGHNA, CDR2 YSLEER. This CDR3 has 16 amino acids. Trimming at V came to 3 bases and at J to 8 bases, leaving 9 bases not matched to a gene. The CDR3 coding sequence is TGCGCCAGCAGCCAGGCTTCTAGCGGGGGGCTCTATGAGCAGTTCTTC. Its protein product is CASSQASSGGLYEQFF.

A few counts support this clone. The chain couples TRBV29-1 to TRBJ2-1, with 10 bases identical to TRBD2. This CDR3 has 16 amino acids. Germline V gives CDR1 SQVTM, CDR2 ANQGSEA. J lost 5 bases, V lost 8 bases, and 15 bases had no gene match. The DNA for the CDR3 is TGCAGCTCCGGAGCGGGAGGGCCCCACGCCCACAATGAGCAGTTCTTC. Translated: CSSGAGGPHAHNEQFF.

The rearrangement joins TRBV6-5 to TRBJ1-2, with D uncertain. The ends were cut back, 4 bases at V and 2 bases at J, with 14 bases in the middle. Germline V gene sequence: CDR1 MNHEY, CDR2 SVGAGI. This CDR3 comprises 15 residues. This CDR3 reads CASSSQRGSNYGYTF. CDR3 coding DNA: TGTGCCAGCAGTTCCCAGCGCGGATCCAACTATGGCTACACCTTC.

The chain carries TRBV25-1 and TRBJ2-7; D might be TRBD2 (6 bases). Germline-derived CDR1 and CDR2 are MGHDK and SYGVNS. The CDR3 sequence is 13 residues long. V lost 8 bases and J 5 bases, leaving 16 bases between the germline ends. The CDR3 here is CASRLRGADEQYF. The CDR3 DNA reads TGTGCCAGCCGACTTCGCGGGGCGGACGAGCAGTACTTC.

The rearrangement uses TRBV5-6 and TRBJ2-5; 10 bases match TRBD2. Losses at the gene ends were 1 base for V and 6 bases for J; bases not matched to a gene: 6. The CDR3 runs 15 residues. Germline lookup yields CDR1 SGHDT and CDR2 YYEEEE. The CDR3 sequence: CASSLWGSGRQTQYF. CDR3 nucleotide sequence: TGTGCCAGCAGCTTGTGGGGTAGCGGGAGGCAGACCCAGTACTTC.

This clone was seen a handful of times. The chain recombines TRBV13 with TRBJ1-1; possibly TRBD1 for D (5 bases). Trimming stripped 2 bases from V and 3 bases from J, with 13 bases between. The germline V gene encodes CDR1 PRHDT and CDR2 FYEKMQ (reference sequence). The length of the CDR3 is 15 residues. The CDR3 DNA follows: TGTGCCAGCAGCTTATGGCAGGGTAGTGACACTGAAGCTTTCTTT. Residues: CASSLWQGSDTEAFF. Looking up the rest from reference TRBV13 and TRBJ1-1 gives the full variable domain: AAGVIQSPRHLIKEKRETATLKCYPIPRHDTVYWYQQGPGQDPQFLISFYEKMQSDKGSIPDRFSAQQFSDYHSELNMSSLELGDSALYFCASSLWQGSDTEAFFGQGTRLTVV.

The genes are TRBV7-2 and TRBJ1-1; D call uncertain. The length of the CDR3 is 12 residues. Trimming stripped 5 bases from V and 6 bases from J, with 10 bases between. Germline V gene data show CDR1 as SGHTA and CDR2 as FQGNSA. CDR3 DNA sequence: TGTGCCAGCAGCCCCCCCACCCCTGAAGCTTTCTTT. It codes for CASSPPTPEAFF.

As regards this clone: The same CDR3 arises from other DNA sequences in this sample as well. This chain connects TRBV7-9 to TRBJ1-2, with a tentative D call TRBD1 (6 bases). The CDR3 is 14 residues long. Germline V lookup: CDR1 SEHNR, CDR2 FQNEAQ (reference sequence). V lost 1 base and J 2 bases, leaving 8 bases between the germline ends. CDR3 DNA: TGTGCCAGCAGCTTAGTTGGGGGCAACTATGGCTACACCTTC. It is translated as CASSLVGGNYGYTF. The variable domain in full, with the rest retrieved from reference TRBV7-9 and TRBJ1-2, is DTGVSQNPRHKITKRGQNVTFRCDPISEHNRLYWYRQTLGQGPEFLTYFQNEAQLEKSRLLSDRFSAERPKGSFSTLEIQRTEQGDSAMYLCASSLVGGNYGYTFGSGTRLTVV.

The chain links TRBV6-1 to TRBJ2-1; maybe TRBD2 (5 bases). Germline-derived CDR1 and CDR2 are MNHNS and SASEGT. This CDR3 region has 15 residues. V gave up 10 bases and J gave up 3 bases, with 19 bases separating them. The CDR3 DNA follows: TGTGCCATCGTGTCCGGGAACCCCCTCTACAATGAGCAGTTCTTC. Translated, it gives CAIVSGNPLYNEQFF.

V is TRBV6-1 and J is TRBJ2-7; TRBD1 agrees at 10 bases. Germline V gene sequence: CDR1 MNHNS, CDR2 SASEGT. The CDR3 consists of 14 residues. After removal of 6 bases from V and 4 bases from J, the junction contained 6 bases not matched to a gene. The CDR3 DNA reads TGTGCCAGCAGGGTCCCGGGACAGGGGTACGAGCAGTACTTC. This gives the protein CASRVPGQGYEQYF.

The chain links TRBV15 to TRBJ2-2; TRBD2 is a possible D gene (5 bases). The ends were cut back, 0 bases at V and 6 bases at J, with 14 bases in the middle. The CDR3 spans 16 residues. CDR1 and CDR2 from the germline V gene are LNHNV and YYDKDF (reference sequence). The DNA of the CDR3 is TGTGCCACCAGCAGAGAGAGAGGGAGTTTGGCCGGGGAGCTGTTTTTT. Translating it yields CATSRERGSLAGELFF.

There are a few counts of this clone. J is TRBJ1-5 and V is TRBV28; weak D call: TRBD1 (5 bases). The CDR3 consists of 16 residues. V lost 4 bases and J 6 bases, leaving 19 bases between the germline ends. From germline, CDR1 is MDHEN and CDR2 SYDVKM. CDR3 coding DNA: TGTGCCAGCAGTTCTAATGGGGGTCTTGGTAGTCAGCCCCAGCATTTT. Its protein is CASSSNGGLGSQPQHF.

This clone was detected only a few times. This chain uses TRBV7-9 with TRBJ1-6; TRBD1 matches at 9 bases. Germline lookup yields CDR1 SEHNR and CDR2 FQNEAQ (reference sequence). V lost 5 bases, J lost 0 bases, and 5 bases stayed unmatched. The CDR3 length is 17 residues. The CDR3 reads CASSLGTGSSYNSPLHF. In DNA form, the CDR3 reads TGTGCCAGCAGCCTAGGGACAGGGAGCTCCTATAATTCACCCCTCCACTTT. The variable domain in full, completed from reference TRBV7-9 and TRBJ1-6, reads DTGVSQNPRHKITKRGQNVTFRCDPISEHNRLYWYRQTLGQGPEFLTYFQNEAQLEKSRLLSDRFSAERPKGSFSTLEIQRTEQGDSAMYLCASSLGTGSSYNSPLHFGNGTRLTVT.

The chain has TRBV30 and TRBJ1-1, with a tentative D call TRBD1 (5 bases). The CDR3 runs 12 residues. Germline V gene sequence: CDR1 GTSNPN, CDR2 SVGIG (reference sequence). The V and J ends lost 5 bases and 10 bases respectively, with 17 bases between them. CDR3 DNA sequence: TGTGCCTGGGCGGAGAGGGGAGAAGGAGCTTTCTTT. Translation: CAWAERGEGAFF.

In nucleotides, the CDR3 is TGTGCCAGCACCCGATACGTGGGCGGATACGAGCAGTACTTC. Residues: CASTRYVGGYEQYF. The chain combines TRBV6-5 with TRBJ2-7; D is unresolved. There are 14 residues in the CDR3. Between the trimmed V and J ends, which lost 7 bases and 4 bases, there was a span of 17 bases. Germline CDR1 MNHEY, CDR2 SVGAGI.

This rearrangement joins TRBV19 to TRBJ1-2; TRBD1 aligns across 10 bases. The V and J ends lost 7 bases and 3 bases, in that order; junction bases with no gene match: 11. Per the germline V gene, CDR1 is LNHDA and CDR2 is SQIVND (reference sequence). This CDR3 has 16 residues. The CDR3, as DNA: TGTGCCAGTACCGAACCGGGACAGGGGTCTGACTATGGCTACACCTTC. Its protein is CASTEPGQGSDYGYTF. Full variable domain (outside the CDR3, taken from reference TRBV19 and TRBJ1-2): DGGITQSPKYLFRKEGQNVTLSCEQNLNHDAMYWYRQDPGQGLRLIYYSQIVNDFQKGDIAEGYSVSREKKESFPLTVTSAQKNPTAFYLCASTEPGQGSDYGYTFGSGTRLTVV.